These T cell receptor beta chains were read from a single sample in a study of blood T cell repertoires in COVID-19. Sequencing was performed with immunoSEQ multiplex PCR; in TCRdb, only in-frame clones are kept and a portion is missing. The table has approximately 250,000 clones, over 75% seen once; the top ten hold about 1%. Sequencing used PBMCs or T cells enriched from blood (not recorded which). The receptors were sampled from a woman in her twenties or thirties who had recovered from COVID-19. Each CDR3 is given with its conserved first and last residue. D genes are given only for firm matches. Size is stated for part of the rows, as once, few or many counts, or as a class when the clone is expanded.

j_call: TRBJ1-1
clone_size: .
d_call: .
v_call: TRBV19
cdr3_aa: CASAQGGNTEAFF
cdr3_nt: TGTGCCAGTGCCCAAGGGGGGAACACTGAAGCTTTCTTT

j_call: TRBJ2-2
clone_size: .
d_call: .
v_call: TRBV7-9
cdr3_aa: CASSTRTGHEELFF
cdr3_nt: TGTGCCAGCAGCACGCGGACGGGACACGAGGAGCTGTTTTTT

j_call: TRBJ1-1
clone_size: .
d_call: .
v_call: TRBV30
cdr3_aa: CAWNLGVPKAEAFF
cdr3_nt: TGTGCCTGGAACCTAGGGGTCCCGAAGGCTGAAGCTTTCTTT

j_call: TRBJ1-6
clone_size: .
d_call: .
v_call: TRBV7-2
cdr3_aa: CASSLSKGFGGSYNSPLHF
cdr3_nt: TGTGCCAGCAGCTTATCAAAGGGGTTCGGGGGCTCCTATAATTCACCCCTCCACTTT

j_call: TRBJ2-7
clone_size: .
d_call: .
v_call: TRBV7-9
cdr3_aa: CASRMSRDEQYF
cdr3_nt: TGTGCCAGCAGAATGAGTCGGGACGAGCAGTACTTC

j_call: TRBJ2-7
clone_size: .
d_call: TRBD1
v_call: TRBV3-1/TRBV3-2
cdr3_aa: CASSRVGQGPSYEQYF
cdr3_nt: TGTGCCAGCAGCCGAGTGGGACAGGGGCCCTCCTACGAGCAGTACTTC

j_call: TRBJ2-7
clone_size: .
d_call: TRBD1
v_call: TRBV24-1
cdr3_aa: CATRDRVYEQYF
cdr3_nt: TGTGCCACAAGGGACAGGGTCTACGAGCAGTACTTC

j_call: TRBJ1-5
clone_size: few
d_call: TRBD1
v_call: TRBV28
cdr3_aa: CASSLVRDRGRWVPNQPQHF
cdr3_nt: TGTGCCAGCAGTTTGGTGCGAGACAGGGGGCGTTGGGTACCTAATCAGCCCCAGCATTTT

j_call: TRBJ2-1
clone_size: few
d_call: TRBD1
v_call: TRBV24-1
cdr3_aa: CAASTGTGTYNEQFF
cdr3_nt: TGTGCCGCATCAACCGGGACAGGGACATACAATGAGCAGTTCTTC

j_call: TRBJ1-6
clone_size: .
d_call: .
v_call: TRBV27
cdr3_aa: CASSLEYNSPLHF
cdr3_nt: TGTGCCAGCAGTTTAGAGTATAATTCACCCCTCCACTTT

j_call: TRBJ1-3
clone_size: .
d_call: .
v_call: TRBV7-9
cdr3_aa: CASSLGDITGNTIYF
cdr3_nt: TGTGCCAGCAGCTTGGGGGACATAACTGGAAACACCATATATTTT

j_call: TRBJ1-1
clone_size: few
d_call: .
v_call: TRBV29-1
cdr3_aa: CSVGGGSTEAFF
cdr3_nt: TGCAGCGTTGGAGGGGGTTCCACTGAAGCTTTCTTT

j_call: TRBJ2-7
clone_size: .
d_call: TRBD2
v_call: TRBV4-3
cdr3_aa: CASSQDRGGPYEQYF
cdr3_nt: TGCGCCAGCAGCCAAGACCGGGGGGGACCCTACGAGCAGTACTTC

j_call: TRBJ1-6
clone_size: .
d_call: .
v_call: TRBV28
cdr3_aa: CASSFNGGHSPLHF
cdr3_nt: TGTGCCAGCAGTTTCAACGGGGGGCATTCACCCCTCCACTTT

j_call: TRBJ1-2
clone_size: .
d_call: TRBD1
v_call: TRBV4-1
cdr3_aa: CASSQVSGTGNGYTF
cdr3_nt: TGCGCCAGCAGCCAAGTCAGCGGGACAGGCAACGGCTACACCTTC

j_call: TRBJ2-5
clone_size: .
d_call: .
v_call: TRBV6-2/TRBV6-3
cdr3_aa: CASSYSRRTVISQETQYF
cdr3_nt: TGTGCCAGCAGTTACTCCCGGCGGACAGTAATTTCCCAAGAGACCCAGTACTTC

j_call: TRBJ2-7
clone_size: once
d_call: .
v_call: TRBV15
cdr3_aa: CATSRPTASSYEQYF
cdr3_nt: TGTGCCACCAGCAGACCGACAGCCTCCTCCTACGAGCAGTACTTC

j_call: TRBJ2-1
clone_size: .
d_call: .
v_call: TRBV6-6
cdr3_aa: CASAGYEQFF
cdr3_nt: TGTGCCAGCGCAGGCTATGAGCAGTTCTTC

j_call: TRBJ1-1
clone_size: .
d_call: TRBD1
v_call: TRBV2
cdr3_aa: CASRRTGVGTEAFF
cdr3_nt: TGTGCCAGCAGACGGACAGGGGTAGGAACTGAAGCTTTCTTT

j_call: TRBJ1-1
clone_size: few
d_call: .
v_call: TRBV27
cdr3_aa: CASRTLSNTEAFF
cdr3_nt: TGTGCCAGCAGAACCCTATCGAACACTGAAGCTTTCTTT

j_call: TRBJ2-1
clone_size: .
d_call: TRBD1
v_call: TRBV5-1
cdr3_aa: CASSFRTGHNEQFF
cdr3_nt: TGCGCCAGCAGCTTTCGGACAGGTCACAATGAGCAGTTCTTC

j_call: TRBJ2-1
clone_size: .
d_call: .
v_call: TRBV5-1
cdr3_aa: CASSLRGPYNEQFF
cdr3_nt: TGCGCCAGCAGCTTGAGGGGCCCCTACAATGAGCAGTTCTTC

j_call: TRBJ2-3
clone_size: .
d_call: .
v_call: TRBV4-1
cdr3_aa: CASSPRGNTDTQYF
cdr3_nt: TGCGCCAGCAGCCCTAGGGGGAACACAGATACGCAGTATTTT

j_call: TRBJ1-1
clone_size: .
d_call: .
v_call: TRBV5-1
cdr3_aa: CASSLQTGNTEAFF
cdr3_nt: TGCGCCAGCAGCTTGCAGACAGGGAACACTGAAGCTTTCTTT

j_call: TRBJ2-7
clone_size: .
d_call: .
v_call: TRBV27
cdr3_aa: CASSLAASLIYEQYF
cdr3_nt: TGTGCCAGCAGTTTAGCGGCGAGCCTAATCTACGAGCAGTACTTC

j_call: TRBJ1-3
clone_size: .
d_call: TRBD1
v_call: TRBV4-3
cdr3_aa: CASSQEGTGGNTIYF
cdr3_nt: TGCGCCAGCAGCCAAGAAGGGACAGGGGGAAACACCATATATTTT

j_call: TRBJ1-2
clone_size: .
d_call: .
v_call: TRBV4-1
cdr3_aa: CASSQEPGQGRGYTF
cdr3_nt: TGCGCCAGCAGCCAAGAGCCCGGGCAGGGGCGTGGCTACACCTTC

j_call: TRBJ2-1
clone_size: .
d_call: TRBD1
v_call: TRBV9
cdr3_aa: CASSPSGTGGYNEQFF
cdr3_nt: TGTGCCAGCAGCCCCTCGGGGACAGGGGGTTACAATGAGCAGTTCTTC

j_call: TRBJ1-4
clone_size: once
d_call: TRBD1
v_call: TRBV7-2
cdr3_aa: CASSLRQGRGEKLFF
cdr3_nt: TGTGCCAGCAGCTTGCGACAGGGGCGGGGTGAAAAACTGTTTTTT

j_call: TRBJ1-5
clone_size: .
d_call: .
v_call: TRBV6-5
cdr3_aa: CASSYRPQHF
cdr3_nt: TGTGCCAGCAGTTACCGTCCCCAGCATTTT

j_call: TRBJ2-7
clone_size: once
d_call: TRBD2
v_call: TRBV7-2
cdr3_aa: CASSLGTSFGEQYF
cdr3_nt: TGTGCCAGCAGCTTAGGGACTAGCTTTGGCGAGCAGTACTTC

j_call: TRBJ2-7
clone_size: once
d_call: .
v_call: TRBV7-9
cdr3_aa: CASSLTGYEQYF
cdr3_nt: TGTGCCAGCAGCTTAACTGGCTACGAGCAGTACTTC

j_call: TRBJ2-2
clone_size: .
d_call: .
v_call: TRBV19
cdr3_aa: CASTKPPPGVGGGELFF
cdr3_nt: TGTGCCAGTACCAAACCCCCCCCAGGGGTAGGCGGCGGGGAGCTGTTTTTT

j_call: TRBJ1-5
clone_size: .
d_call: .
v_call: TRBV12-3/TRBV12-4
cdr3_aa: CASSPGHGQPQHF
cdr3_nt: TGTGCCAGCAGCCCGGGACATGGTCAGCCCCAGCATTTT

j_call: TRBJ1-6
clone_size: .
d_call: TRBD1
v_call: TRBV27
cdr3_aa: CASSLRQGKNSPLHF
cdr3_nt: TGTGCCAGCAGTTTAAGACAGGGGAAGAATTCACCCCTCCACTTT

j_call: TRBJ2-5
clone_size: .
d_call: TRBD1
v_call: TRBV7-9
cdr3_aa: CASIDRGRGIQETQYF
cdr3_nt: TGTGCCAGCATCGACAGGGGGCGGGGGATTCAAGAGACCCAGTACTTC

j_call: TRBJ1-2
clone_size: .
d_call: TRBD1
v_call: TRBV5-4
cdr3_aa: CASSFDRGQGNF
cdr3_nt: TGTGCCAGCAGCTTCGATCGGGGACAGGGAAATTTC

j_call: TRBJ1-5
clone_size: .
d_call: TRBD1
v_call: TRBV28
cdr3_aa: CASVSDRVNQPQHF
cdr3_nt: TGTGCCAGCGTTTCGGACAGGGTGAATCAGCCCCAGCATTTT

j_call: TRBJ1-1
clone_size: .
d_call: TRBD1
v_call: TRBV7-9
cdr3_aa: CASRRGQGNTEAFF
cdr3_nt: TGTGCCAGCAGACGAGGACAGGGGAACACTGAAGCTTTCTTT

j_call: TRBJ2-3
clone_size: .
d_call: .
v_call: TRBV5-4
cdr3_aa: CASSFRGADTQYF
cdr3_nt: TGTGCCAGCAGCTTCCGGGGTGCAGATACGCAGTATTTT

j_call: TRBJ1-4
clone_size: .
d_call: .
v_call: TRBV27
cdr3_aa: CASSLYPREQGYNEKLFF
cdr3_nt: TGTGCCAGCAGTTTATATCCTCGGGAACAGGGTTATAATGAAAAACTGTTTTTT

j_call: TRBJ1-1
clone_size: few
d_call: .
v_call: TRBV6-5
cdr3_aa: CASSPVGARTEAFF
cdr3_nt: TGTGCCAGCAGTCCGGTTGGGGCGCGAACTGAAGCTTTCTTT

j_call: TRBJ2-7
clone_size: .
d_call: TRBD1
v_call: TRBV7-9
cdr3_aa: CASRPEPGQGSYEQYF
cdr3_nt: TGTGCCAGCAGACCGGAGCCGGGACAGGGTTCCTACGAGCAGTACTTC

j_call: TRBJ1-1
clone_size: .
d_call: .
v_call: TRBV4-3
cdr3_aa: CASSQELAGLNTEAFF
cdr3_nt: TGCGCCAGCAGCCAAGAACTCGCGGGATTGAACACTGAAGCTTTCTTT